These 25 T cell receptor beta chains were sequenced from one sample in a study of immune evolution from preneoplasia to lung adenocarcinoma. Only in-frame clones appear in the TCRdb table, and some are missing; sequencing was by immunoSEQ multiplex PCR. The data hold around 4,600 clones, with around 68% observed a single time. Sequenced input: FFPE adjacent normal lung tissue. The receptors originated from a person in their sixties or seventies with lung adenocarcinoma.

The CDR3 nucleotides read TGCGCCAGCAGCCCAGGGACTAGCGGTTCCCCCTACGAGCAGTACTTC. The encoded protein is CASSPGTSGSPYEQYF. V and J are TRBV5-1 and TRBJ2-7, with 11 bases matching TRBD2. There are 16 residues in the CDR3. The junction had 8 bases not matched to a gene; V was cut back by 4 bases and J by 2 bases. In germline, CDR1 is SGHRS, CDR2 YFSETQ.

The rearrangement uses TRBV5-1 and TRBJ2-5; 8 positions agree with TRBD1. The J segment lost 11 bases and the V segment lost 4 bases, leaving 10 bases of the junction unmatched. The CDR3 is 13 residues long. Germline assignment: CDR1 SGHRS and CDR2 YFSETQ. This chain's CDR3 is CASSPGQAEEQYF. The DNA for the CDR3 is TGCGCCAGCAGCCCGGGACAGGCTGAGGAGCAGTACTTC.

The rearrangement links TRBV7-9 to TRBJ2-5; D gene ambiguous. V lost 5 bases, J lost 9 bases, and 10 bases lay in between. Germline lookup yields CDR1 SEHNR and CDR2 FQNEAQ (reference sequence). The CDR3 extends over 11 amino acids. CDR3 loop: CASSNNEAQYF. DNA for the CDR3: TGTGCCAGCAGCAACAACGAGGCCCAGTACTTC.

Only a few counts were recorded for this clone. The chain carries TRBV4-2 and TRBJ1-3; D remains unclear. CDR3 size: 17 residues. The germline CDR1 and CDR2 sequences are LGHNA and YNFKEQ. V was trimmed by 0 bases and J by 0 bases, leaving 12 bases between them. The CDR3 DNA reads TGTGCCAGCAGCCAAGAAGGAGAGGTTTTCTCTGGAAACACCATATATTTT. Translating gives CASSQEGEVFSGNTIYF.

In its sample, this clone was seen once. The gene calls are TRBV12-2 and TRBJ2-7. TRBV12-2 is a pseudogene. The CDR3 contains 13 residues. CDR3 sequence reads: CASRFCRTYEQYF. The CDR3, as DNA: TGTGCAAGTCGCTTCTGCCGGACCTACGAGCAGTACTTC.

The chain employs TRBV6-1 and TRBJ2-5, with unresolved D. Germline assignment: CDR1 MNHNS and CDR2 SASEGT. The CDR3 runs 13 residues. Trimming pared 3 bases from V and 4 bases from J, leaving 9 bases between. Here the CDR3 reads CASSDRLRETQYF. CDR3 coding DNA: TGTGCCAGCAGTGATCGGCTTAGAGAGACCCAGTACTTC.

The chain recombines TRBV6-1 with TRBJ2-7; a possible D gene is TRBD2 (6 bases). The CDR3 covers 15 residues. Germline V gives CDR1 MNHNS, CDR2 SASEGT. V was cut by 1 base and J by 4 bases, with 14 bases left in between. The chain's CDR3 is CASSEDGGGAYEQYF. The CDR3 DNA reads as TGTGCCAGCAGTGAAGATGGCGGAGGGGCGTACGAGCAGTACTTC.

The chain employs TRBV7-9 and TRBJ1-2; the D is unclear. The germline CDR1 and CDR2 sequences are SEHNR and FQNEAQ (reference sequence). CDR3 length: 13 amino acids. V was trimmed by 0 bases and J by 8 bases, leaving 10 bases between them. The CDR3 coding sequence is TGTGCCAGCAGCTTAGCGACCGGGGAGGGCTACACCTTC. Translating gives CASSLATGEGYTF.

This clone was seen a handful of times. The rearrangement joins TRBV20-1 to TRBJ2-1; no clear D. Trimming left V 5 bases short and J 9 bases short, with 11 bases between. The CDR3 extends over 11 amino acids. Per the germline V gene, CDR1 is DFQATT and CDR2 is SNEGSKA (reference sequence). The CDR3, as DNA: TGCAGTGCTCTCCCGGACCCTGAGCAGTTCTTC. Its translation is CSALPDPEQFF.

V usage is TRBV9 and J usage is TRBJ2-5; perhaps TRBD2 as D (6 bases). This CDR3 has 14 amino acids. Trimming stripped 4 bases from V and 1 base from J, with 11 bases between. Germline V lookup: CDR1 SGDLS, CDR2 YYNGEE. Here the CDR3 reads CASSSGGPQETQYF. CDR3 nucleotide sequence: TGTGCCAGCAGCAGTGGAGGGCCCCAAGAGACCCAGTACTTC.

The gene calls are TRBV5-1 and TRBJ2-3; TRBD1 is a possible D gene (6 bases). The V end was cut by 3 bases, the J end by 4 bases, with 21 bases between. Per germline, CDR1 SGHRS and CDR2 YFSETQ. CDR3 length equals 17 residues. This CDR3 reads CASSSPESRGMADTQYF. CDR3 DNA sequence: TGCGCCAGCAGCTCCCCTGAGTCCAGGGGCATGGCAGATACGCAGTATTTT.

The rearrangement links TRBV4-1 to TRBJ2-1, with 9 bases identical to TRBD2. This CDR3 is 16 amino acids long. Germline CDR1 MGHRA, CDR2 YSYEKL. The V gene end was trimmed by 3 bases and the J gene end by 3 bases; junction bases not matched to a gene: 6. The CDR3 DNA reads as TGCGCCAGCAGCCAGGGACTAGCAGCCCTCTACAATGAGCAGTTCTTC. Protein: CASSQGLAALYNEQFF.

The chain combines TRBV11-2 with TRBJ2-7; D is possibly TRBD1 (6 bases). V was cut by 0 bases and J by 4 bases, with 13 bases left in between. The CDR3 has 15 amino acids. Looked up from germline, CDR1 is SGHAT and CDR2 is FQNNGV. The CDR3 region is CASSLDRGGRYEQYF. The CDR3 nucleotides are TGTGCCAGCAGCTTAGACAGGGGCGGGCGATACGAGCAGTACTTC.

The J gene is TRBJ1-1, the V gene TRBV29-1; D is uncertain. Germline V gene data show CDR1 as SQVTM and CDR2 as ANQGSEA. The CDR3 spans 11 residues. With 6 bases removed from V and 1 base from J, the gap between germline ends came to 6 bases. The CDR3 sequence is CSVSGNTEAFF. The CDR3 coding sequence is TGCAGCGTAAGCGGGAACACTGAAGCTTTCTTT.

The J gene is TRBJ1-1, the V gene TRBV29-1; TRBD1 matches 9 bases. This CDR3 comprises 15 residues. Trimming removed 4 bases from V and 4 bases from J; junction bases left unmatched: 10. Looked up from germline, CDR1 is SQVTM and CDR2 is ANQGSEA. The CDR3 sequence is CSVVGTGTGLTEAFF. The CDR3 DNA follows: TGCAGCGTTGTTGGGACAGGGACAGGGCTCACTGAAGCTTTCTTT.

The chain combines TRBV5-1 with TRBJ1-2, with a tentative D call TRBD1 (6 bases). Germline V gives CDR1 SGHRS, CDR2 YFSETQ. The V end lost 0 bases, the J end lost 5 bases, and 11 bases lay between the germline ends. The CDR3 runs to 14 residues. The CDR3 loop reads CASSLAGGQYGYTF. CDR3 coding DNA: TGCGCCAGCAGCTTGGCCGGGGGGCAGTATGGCTACACCTTC.

The genes are TRBV11-2 and TRBJ2-7, with D perhaps assigned TRBD1 or TRBD2 (5 bases each). V was trimmed by 5 bases and J by 3 bases, leaving 14 bases between them. The CDR3 extends over 14 amino acids. Germline CDR1 is SGHAT and CDR2 is FQNNGV. This CDR3 reads CASSPGTQGYEQYF. The CDR3 DNA is TGTGCCAGCAGCCCGGGGACCCAGGGCTACGAGCAGTACTTC.

J is TRBJ1-1 and V is TRBV30; no firm D call. CDR1 is GTSNPN, CDR2 SVGIG, per germline (reference sequence). CDR3 size: 15 residues. Trimming removed 3 bases from V and 0 bases from J, with 14 bases in between. CDR3 bases: TGTGCCTGGAGGACCCCGGGTCCCTTGAACACTGAAGCTTTCTTT. Its protein product is CAWRTPGPLNTEAFF.

The chain recombines TRBV7-8 with TRBJ2-1; 9 bases map to TRBD2. Germline V gene lookup returns CDR1 SGHVS and CDR2 FQNEAQ. With V trimmed by 3 bases and J by 4 bases, 7 bases remained unmatched. CDR3 length equals 16 residues. Here the CDR3 reads CASSLLAGEVYNEQFF. The CDR3 DNA reads TGTGCCAGCAGCTTGTTAGCGGGAGAGGTGTACAATGAGCAGTTCTTC.

The J gene is TRBJ2-5, the V gene TRBV30, with D perhaps TRBD1 or TRBD2 (6 bases each). There are 14 residues in the CDR3. Trimming pared 5 bases from V and 0 bases from J, leaving 13 bases between. Germline V CDR1 and CDR2: GTSNPN, SVGIG (reference sequence). The CDR3, as DNA: TGTGCCTGGGGAGGAGGGGGAGACCAAGAGACCCAGTACTTC. Amino acid sequence: CAWGGGGDQETQYF.

The gene calls are TRBV5-1 and TRBJ2-5; TRBD2 aligns across 8 bases. From germline, CDR1 is SGHRS and CDR2 YFSETQ. The CDR3 loop spans 14 amino acids. The V segment lost 5 bases and the J segment 2 bases; nucleotides outside the gene matches: 5. The CDR3 here is CASRLTSAQETQYF. The DNA of the CDR3 is TGCGCCAGCAGGTTGACTAGCGCACAAGAGACCCAGTACTTC.

In this sample, this clone turned up once. The chain combines TRBV4-2 with TRBJ2-6, with 9 bases lining up with TRBD1. The V gene's germline CDR1 is LGHNA and CDR2 YNFKEQ. With V trimmed by 1 base and J by 1 base, 11 bases remained unmatched. The CDR3 sequence is 20 residues long. The chain's CDR3 is CASSQARRTGVGSGANVLTF. CDR3 sequence (DNA): TGTGCCAGCAGCCAAGCCCGGCGGACAGGGGTAGGGTCTGGGGCCAACGTCCTGACTTTC.

The chain has TRBV6-1 and TRBJ2-7; 8 bases match TRBD1. The CDR3 is made up of 15 amino acids. After removal of 6 bases from V and 0 bases from J, the junction contained 7 bases not matched to a gene. CDR1 and CDR2 (germline): MNHNS, SASEGT. This CDR3 is CASSPAQGASYEQYF. The DNA of the CDR3 is TGTGCCAGCAGCCCCGCTCAGGGGGCCTCCTACGAGCAGTACTTC.

The chain links TRBV4-1 to TRBJ2-7; D unresolved. Germline loops: CDR1 MGHRA, CDR2 YSYEKL. CDR3 length: 14 residues. V lost 0 bases and J 0 bases, leaving 6 bases between the germline ends. In DNA, the CDR3 is TGCGCCAGCAGCCAAGAAGTGGACTCCTACGAGCAGTACTTC. Translation gives CASSQEVDSYEQYF.

V gene TRBV30 combines with J gene TRBJ2-7, with D uncertain. This CDR3 has 11 residues. Per germline, CDR1 GTSNPN and CDR2 SVGIG (reference sequence). Trimming took 1 base from V and 2 from J, leaving 3 bases between them. CDR3 DNA: TGTGCCTGGAGTGAAACCTACGAGCAGTACTTC. Translation: CAWSETYEQYF. Full variable domain (rest looked up from reference TRBV30 and TRBJ2-7): SQTIHQWPATLVQPVGSPLSLECTVEGTSNPNLYWYRQAAGRGLQLLFYSVGIGQISSEVPQNLSASRPQDRQFILSSKKLLLSDSGFYLCAWSETYEQYFGPGTRLTVT.